The source of this TCR beta chain is a study of blood T cell repertoires in COVID-19. About the study: COVID-19 samples, acute and convalescent, were from the United States, Italy and Spain. From T cells, B-cell-depleted T cells, or PBMCs came the material, which was cDNA or gDNA.

Here immunoSEQ multiplex PCR was the method, and the copy in TCRdb shows in-frame clones only, minus some. This sample yields some 60,000 clones, of which around 79% are seen a single time; less than 20% belongs to the top ten. The V gene end was trimmed by 10 bases and the J gene end by 2 bases; junction bases not matched to a gene: 9. Germline V gene data show CDR1 as ENHRY and CDR2 as SYGVKD. The CDR3 runs 14 residues. The clonotype comes from a woman aged 50 to 60 with active or convalescent COVID-19. The J gene is TRBJ1-2, the V gene TRBV10-3; 8 bases fit TRBD1. Sequencing was done on a sample of peripheral blood. The DNA for the CDR3 is TGTGCCACCAGGCAGGGGGCCATCAACTATGGCTACACCTTC. This codes for CATRQGAINYGYTF.